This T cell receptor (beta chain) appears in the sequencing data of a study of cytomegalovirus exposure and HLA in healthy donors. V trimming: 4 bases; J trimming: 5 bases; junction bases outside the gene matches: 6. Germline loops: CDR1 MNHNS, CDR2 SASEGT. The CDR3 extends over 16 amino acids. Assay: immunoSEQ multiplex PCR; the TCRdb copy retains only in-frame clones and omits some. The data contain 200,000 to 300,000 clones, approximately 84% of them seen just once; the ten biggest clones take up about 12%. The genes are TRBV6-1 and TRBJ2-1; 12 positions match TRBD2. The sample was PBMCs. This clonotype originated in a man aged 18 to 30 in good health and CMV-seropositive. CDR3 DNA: TGTGCCAGCAGTGGACTAGCGGGAGTCCCACACAATGAGCAGTTCTTC. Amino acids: CASSGLAGVPHNEQFF.